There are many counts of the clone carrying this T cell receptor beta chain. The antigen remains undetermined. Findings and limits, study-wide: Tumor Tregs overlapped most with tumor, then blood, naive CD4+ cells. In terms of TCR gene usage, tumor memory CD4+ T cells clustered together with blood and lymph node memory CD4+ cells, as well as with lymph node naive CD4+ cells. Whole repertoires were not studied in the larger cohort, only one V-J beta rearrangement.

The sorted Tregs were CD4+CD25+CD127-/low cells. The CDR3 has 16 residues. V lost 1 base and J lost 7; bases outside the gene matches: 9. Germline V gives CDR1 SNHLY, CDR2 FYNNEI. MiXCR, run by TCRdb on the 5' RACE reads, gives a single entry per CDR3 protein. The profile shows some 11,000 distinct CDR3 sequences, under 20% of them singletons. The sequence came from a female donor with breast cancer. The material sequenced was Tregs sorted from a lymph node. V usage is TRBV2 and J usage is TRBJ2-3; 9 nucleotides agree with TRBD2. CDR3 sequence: CASSEEQREVRNTQYF. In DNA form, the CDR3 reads TGTGCCAGCAGTGAAGAGCAGCGGGAGGTTAGGAATACGCAGTATTTT.